Sequencing of this TCR beta chain was carried out in a study of blood T cell repertoires in COVID-19. Germline CDR1 is GTSNPN and CDR2 is SVGIG (reference sequence). Germline trimming cut 3 bases from V and 4 bases from J; bases unmatched to any gene: 4. CDR3 length: 14 residues. Using immunoSEQ multiplex PCR, the repertoire was profiled, and TCRdb retains in-frame clones only, with some absent. The data hold 250,000 to 400,000 clones, with roughly 90% observed a single time. This clonotype was sampled from a woman in her thirties with COVID-19, enrolled during active disease. The V call is TRBV30, the J call TRBJ1-3; the match to TRBD1 covers 9 bases. Specimen: peripheral blood. The CDR3 reads CAWSGTGLGNTIYF. The CDR3 region has the DNA TGTGCCTGGAGCGGGACAGGGTTAGGAAACACCATATATTTT.